The clone carrying this TCR beta chain was seen a handful of times. Its specificity is not known. From the reads, TCRdb called clonotypes with MiXCR, one entry per CDR3 protein. The profile shows 150,000 to 200,000 distinct CDR3 sequences, roughly 28% of them singletons. The data were obtained in a study of T cell repertoires in cytomegalovirus infection. On the study more broadly: Indications came from public TCR beta signatures; they pointed to CMV infection and to a matching HLA type. The study's findings and limits: CMV-specific HLA-C-restricted TCR beta clonotypes dominated the ex vivo response. Based on cumulative public TCR beta family frequency, carriers of CMV plus the relevant HLA were identified.

The TCR originated in a human donor in good health (CMV status not recorded). Some clones in this sample may be carry-over from other donors' samples. The material sequenced was PBMCs.

The CDR3 nucleotides read TGCAGCACGAGGACTAGCGGGAGCACAGATACGCAGTATTTT. It encodes CSTRTSGSTDTQYF. The rearrangement joins TRBV29-1 to TRBJ2-3; 11 bases map to TRBD2. V trimming: 8 bases; J trimming: 0 bases; junction bases outside the gene matches: 4. Germline values: CDR1 SQVTM, CDR2 ANQGSEA. The CDR3 totals 14 residues.